One and the same sample provided the 22 T cell receptor beta chains below, sequenced in a study of cytomegalovirus exposure and HLA in healthy donors (dated by TCRdb to the late 2010s). The library was obtained by the immunoSEQ multiplex PCR assay. A mixture of 60 forward primers for TCR Vbeta segments and 13 reverse primers for TCR Jbeta segments was used in the multiplex PCR. Sourced from immuneACCESS, this table was stored by TCRdb with only in-frame sequences that have V and J called. A share of the clones is absent; for the studies checked, an unresolved V gene accounts for under half, and the remainder has no known explanation. For this sample the table gives more than 150,000 clones, of which 80% were detected only once. The top ten clonotypes cover about 1.9% of the sample. Sequencing used PBMCs. The receptor source for this set is a woman aged 30 to 39 in good health and CMV-seronegative.

The V and J genes are TRBV15 and TRBJ2-1; no clear D gene. Per germline, CDR1 LNHNV and CDR2 YYDKDF (reference sequence). CDR3 length: 15 amino acids. V was shortened by 5 bases and J by 3 bases, with 14 bases between the two germline ends. The CDR3 DNA sequence: TGTGCCACCAGCGCCCCCTCTAGTCTCTACAATGAGCAGTTCTTC. This encodes CATSAPSSLYNEQFF. The full variable domain, in which reference TRBV15 and TRBJ2-1 provide the parts outside the CDR3, is DAMVIQNPRYQVTQFGKPVTLSCSQTLNHNVMYWYQQKSSQAPKLLFHYYDKDFNNEADTPDNFQSRRPNTSFCFLDIRSPGLGDTAMYLCATSAPSSLYNEQFFGPGTRLTVL.

The rearrangement uses TRBV5-6 and TRBJ2-3, with D tentatively TRBD2 (7 bases). Germline V gives CDR1 SGHDT, CDR2 YYEEEE. The CDR3 is made up of 15 amino acids. Trimming removed 4 bases from V and 6 bases from J, with 18 bases in between. The CDR3 spells CASSPLLGGQDTQYF. The CDR3 DNA is TGTGCCAGCAGCCCCCTGTTGGGGGGGCAGGATACGCAGTATTTT.

The rearrangement links TRBV10-3 to TRBJ2-3; D unclear. V was shortened by 3 bases and J by 0 bases, with 7 bases between the two germline ends. Germline V gives CDR1 ENHRY, CDR2 SYGVKD. This CDR3 comprises 14 residues. The chain's CDR3 is CAISEGESTDTQYF. The CDR3 DNA sequence: TGTGCCATCAGTGAAGGAGAAAGCACAGATACGCAGTATTTT.

With regard to this clone: At one boundary the junction diverges from the germline segment, which might be a read error. The chain joins TRBV30 to TRBJ2-7; TRBD2 is a possible D gene (7 bases). This CDR3 contains 13 residues. Germline CDR1 reads GTSNPN; CDR2 reads SVGIG (reference sequence). The CDR3 loop reads CAWIQSVQGGAHF. The CDR3 DNA reads as TGTGCCTGGATTCAATCGGTTCAAGGGGGGGCCCACTTC.

The chain has TRBV27 and TRBJ2-3; 12 bases align to TRBD2. The CDR3 runs 17 residues. CDR1 and CDR2 from the germline V gene are MNHEY and SMNVEV (reference sequence). V shed 1 base, J shed 2 bases, and the junction held 4 bases outside the gene matches. In DNA form, the CDR3 reads TGTGCCAGCAGTTTATGGACTAGCGGGGAGTACACAGATACGCAGTATTTT. Translated, it gives CASSLWTSGEYTDTQYF.

This rearrangement joins TRBV6-4 to TRBJ1-1; 7 nucleotides match TRBD1. CDR1 and CDR2 (germline): MRHNA, SNTAGT. The CDR3 contains 15 residues. V shed 4 bases, J shed 4 bases, and the junction held 9 bases outside the gene matches. DNA of the CDR3: TGTGCCAGCAGTGGACAGGGTAACGGTGGCACTGAAGCTTTCTTT. It translates to CASSGQGNGGTEAFF.

This clone has at least ten counts. V gene TRBV6-1 combines with J gene TRBJ2-3, with a weak D call TRBD1 (6 bases). Germline loops: CDR1 MNHNS, CDR2 SASEGT. V was shortened by 1 base and J by 3 bases, with 11 bases between the two germline ends. The CDR3 runs 15 residues. CDR3 sequence: CASSEGTGITDTQYF. As DNA, the CDR3 is TGTGCCAGCAGTGAAGGTACAGGGATAACAGATACGCAGTATTTT.

The CDR3 loop reads CASSLEPTRQGFTEAFF. The DNA for the CDR3 is TGTGCCAGCAGCTTAGAACCCACCCGACAGGGTTTCACTGAAGCTTTCTTT. The chain combines TRBV7-9 with TRBJ1-1; 7 nucleotides line up with TRBD1. From germline, CDR1 is SEHNR and CDR2 FQNEAQ (reference sequence). This CDR3 has 17 amino acids. V gave up 1 base and J gave up 4 bases; unmatched junction bases: 12.

The gene calls are TRBV5-1 and TRBJ1-1; D ambiguous. The V end lost 2 bases, the J end lost 1 base, and 9 bases lay between the germline ends. This CDR3 has 14 amino acids. Germline lookup yields CDR1 SGHRS and CDR2 YFSETQ. DNA of the CDR3: TGCGCCAGCAGCTTTAGGGAGGGGAACACTGAAGCTTTCTTT. Protein product: CASSFREGNTEAFF.

This clone was seen only a few times. The rearrangement links TRBV2 to TRBJ2-5; D remains ambiguous. Per the germline V gene, CDR1 is SNHLY and CDR2 is FYNNEI. The CDR3 length is 14 residues. V lost 3 bases and J lost 2, with 10 bases in between. The CDR3 DNA is TGTGCCAGCAGTGACCGCACAGTTCAAGAGACCCAGTACTTC. Residues: CASSDRTVQETQYF.

This clone was detected only a few times. This rearrangement joins TRBV5-1 to TRBJ2-3; D might be TRBD2 (5 bases). Trimming took off 5 bases at V and 6 bases at J, with 7 bases between the two ends. Germline lookup yields CDR1 SGHRS and CDR2 YFSETQ. This CDR3 spans 11 amino acids. Here the CDR3 DNA reads TGCGCCAGCAGAATAGCGGATACGCAGTATTTT. Translation: CASRIADTQYF.

The rearrangement links TRBV7-8 to TRBJ1-2; the D is unclear. Germline CDR1 is SGHVS and CDR2 is FQNEAQ. CDR3 length equals 13 residues. Deletions cut 3 bases from V and 1 base from J, with 6 bases between. CDR3 loop: CASSLTDNYGYTF. DNA for the CDR3: TGTGCCAGCAGCTTGACTGATAACTATGGCTACACCTTC.

The rearrangement uses TRBV7-9 and TRBJ2-5; possibly TRBD1 for D (6 bases). V lost 5 bases and J lost 2, with 12 bases in between. The CDR3 covers 14 residues. Germline V gene data show CDR1 as SEHNR and CDR2 as FQNEAQ (reference sequence). For the CDR3, the DNA is TGTGCCAGCAGCGCGGTGACAGGACAAGAGACCCAGTACTTC. Translation: CASSAVTGQETQYF.

The rearrangement links TRBV30 to TRBJ2-1, with 12 positions matching TRBD2. J was trimmed by 15 bases and V by 2 bases; bases with no gene match: 14. The CDR3 spans 15 residues. The V gene's germline CDR1 is GTSNPN and CDR2 SVGIG (reference sequence). The CDR3 DNA reads as TGTGCCTGGAGTTCCCCTAGCGGGGGGGCCCTCTCACCGTTCTTC. Protein: CAWSSPSGGALSPFF.

The genes are TRBV21-1 and TRBJ1-5; the D segment call TRBD1 is taken from the table without a DNA check. TRBV21-1 is shown as a pseudogene. The CDR3 has 18 residues. The DNA for the CDR3 is TGTGCCCCCGTCGCAGGGTTAAGGGGGCGCTTAAGCAATCAGCCCCAGCATTTT. Amino acids: CAPVAGLRGRLSNQPQHF.

This chain uses TRBV1 with TRBJ2-3; TRBD2, the table's D call, lacks a check against the DNA. TRBV1 is designated a pseudogene. The CDR3 spans 16 residues. The CDR3, as DNA: TGCACCAGCATCCACGGAGTACTAGCGGGGGGGGATACGCAGTATTTT. Its protein product is CTSIHGVLAGGDTQYF.

The rearrangement uses TRBV5-1 and TRBJ1-2, with D possibly TRBD1 on 5 matching bases. The CDR3 loop spans 14 amino acids. From germline, CDR1 is SGHRS and CDR2 YFSETQ. V was shortened by 0 bases and J by 8 bases, with 14 bases between the two germline ends. The CDR3 nucleotides read TGCGCCAGCAGCTTGGTGGGGGGGACCAGGGGCTACACCTTC. Amino acids: CASSLVGGTRGYTF.

V gene TRBV5-4 combines with J gene TRBJ2-7; TRBD2 aligns across 13 bases. CDR1 and CDR2 from the germline V gene are SGHNT and YYREEE (reference sequence). V was pared by 4 bases and J by 3 bases, with 10 bases of the junction left unmatched. The CDR3 runs to 17 residues. CDR3 sequence (DNA): TGTGCCAGCAGCGGAAGGACTAGCGGGGGTAGGGACTACGAGCAGTACTTC. Translating it yields CASSGRTSGGRDYEQYF.

This clone showed up just once. DNA for the CDR3: TGTGCCAGCAGCAGTGGGACAGGGACCTCTGAAGCTTTCTTT. It yields the protein CASSSGTGTSEAFF. The V and J genes are TRBV2 and TRBJ1-1, with 9 bases matching TRBD1. CDR1 and CDR2 from the germline V gene are SNHLY and FYNNEI. The CDR3 contains 14 residues. The V segment lost 6 bases and the J segment 6 bases; nucleotides outside the gene matches: 8.

The genes are TRBV30 and TRBJ1-5; 7 bases are shared with TRBD1. V dropped 8 bases and J dropped 1; count of bases not matched to a gene: 8. Germline CDR1 GTSNPN, CDR2 SVGIG (reference sequence). The CDR3 contains 14 residues. The CDR3 bases are TGTGCCGCCGCGGCGGGACAGAGCAATCAGCCCCAGCATTTT. This sequence encodes CAAAAGQSNQPQHF.

This clone was found a few times. The rearrangement uses TRBV6-5 and TRBJ1-4; no reliable D call. The CDR3 totals 13 residues. The V end lost 5 bases, the J end lost 8 bases, and 12 bases lay between the germline ends. Germline CDR1 MNHEY, CDR2 SVGAGI. In DNA, the CDR3 is TGTGCCAGCAGTCCCTGGGGAGGGGAAAAACTGTTTTTT. This gives the protein CASSPWGGEKLFF.

The J gene is TRBJ2-2, the V gene TRBV5-1; D not resolved. Germline assignment: CDR1 SGHRS and CDR2 YFSETQ. There are 15 residues in the CDR3. V lost 0 bases, J lost 5 bases, and 11 bases lay in between. The CDR3 spells CASSLGGRGTGELFF. The CDR3 DNA sequence: TGCGCCAGCAGCTTGGGAGGCCGCGGTACCGGGGAGCTGTTTTTT.